This TCR beta chain was profiled in a study of regulatory T cells in long-lasting Graves disease. Both iRepertoire HTBI primers and Arm-PCR of CDR3 regions were used to build the TCR beta libraries. From the multiplex PCR reads, TCRdb called clonotypes with MiXCR, one entry per CDR3 protein. This sample carries over 650,000 distinct CDR3 sequences, 25% to 35% of them seen once, and the ten largest clones take 40% to 50%. This clonotype appeared many times. Time point noted: persistent/refractory GD, antithyroid drugs over 5 years with positive TRAb. Extracted RNA from PBMCs served as the source of the TCR library. Per germline, CDR1 MDHEN and CDR2 SYDVKM. The CDR3 totals 17 residues. V dropped 1 base and J dropped 4; count of bases not matched to a gene: 12.

The sequenced sample was peripheral blood mononuclear cells (PBMCs), obtained when the disease was refractory, from a patient treated with antithyroid drugs. This rearrangement joins TRBV28 to TRBJ1-2; 7 bases are a match to TRBD1. This TCR was recovered from a female donor with Graves disease. The DNA of the CDR3 is TGTGCCAGCAGTTTATTGATTCCGAGACAGGGTTTCTATGGCTACACCTTC. Amino acids: CASSLLIPRQGFYGYTF.